The 15 T cell receptor beta chains listed next were all sequenced from one sample in a study of blood T cell repertoires in COVID-19. Sequencing was performed with immunoSEQ multiplex PCR; in TCRdb, only in-frame clones are kept and a portion is missing. The repertoire has 120,000 or so clones, roughly 88% of them found once; the top ten carry about 8%. Sequencing was performed on peripheral blood. The receptor set was obtained from a man aged 50 to 59 with acute or convalescent COVID-19.

This chain connects TRBV6-5 to TRBJ2-2, with D possibly being TRBD2 (6 bases). CDR3 size: 13 residues. Trimming left V 6 bases short and J 9 bases short, with 14 bases between. The V gene's germline CDR1 is MNHEY and CDR2 SVGAGI. CDR3 loop: CASRAPGLRELFF. The CDR3 DNA reads as TGTGCCAGCAGGGCTCCGGGACTCCGGGAGCTGTTTTTT.

V is TRBV30 and J is TRBJ1-2; 10 nucleotides agree with TRBD1. Germline V gene lookup returns CDR1 GTSNPN and CDR2 SVGIG (reference sequence). With V trimmed by 3 bases and J by 5 bases, 9 bases remained unmatched. The CDR3 contains 15 residues. The DNA of the CDR3 is TGTGCCTGGAGGCTTAAGACAGGGGGCGGGTATGGCTACACCTTC. Translating gives CAWRLKTGGGYGYTF.

This rearrangement joins TRBV12-3 or TRBV12-4 to TRBJ2-3, with a tentative D call TRBD2 (5 bases). The CDR3 is made up of 12 amino acids. V was trimmed by 8 bases and J by 7 bases, leaving 13 bases between them. Written as DNA, the CDR3 is TGTGCCAGCCGCCTCGGGGATCATACGCAGTATTTT. Amino acid sequence: CASRLGDHTQYF.

The chain carries TRBV3-1 (or the pseudogene TRBV3-2) and TRBJ1-6; TRBD1 is a possible D gene (6 bases). This CDR3 is built from 14 residues. CDR1 is LGHDT, CDR2 YNNKEL, per germline (reference sequence). V was pared by 3 bases and J by 9 bases, with 12 bases between. The CDR3 spells CASSQGHQGSPLHF. The CDR3 nucleotides are TGTGCCAGCAGCCAGGGACACCAGGGTTCACCCCTCCACTTT.

This chain connects TRBV27 to TRBJ1-2; the match to TRBD1 covers 7 bases. This CDR3 has 16 residues. Germline V CDR1 and CDR2: MNHEY, SMNVEV (reference sequence). Trimming took 4 bases from V and 2 from J; bases not matched to a gene: 10. The DNA of the CDR3 is TGTGCCAGCAGTTCACAGGGTCGAGGGGGCAACTATGGCTACACCTTC. This codes for CASSSQGRGGNYGYTF.

On this clone itself: This CDR3 is also generated by other DNA sequences in the sample. The chain combines TRBV18 with TRBJ1-5; D perhaps matches TRBD1 (6 bases). CDR1 and CDR2 from the germline V gene are KGHSH and LQKENI. There are 14 residues in the CDR3. Trimming left V 6 bases short and J 4 bases short, with 13 bases between. The CDR3 here is CASSPLGANQPQHF. The DNA of the CDR3 is TGTGCCAGCTCCCCCTTGGGGGCAAATCAGCCCCAGCATTTT. The full variable domain, its missing parts supplied by reference TRBV18 and TRBJ1-5, is NAGVMQNPRHLVRRRGQEARLRCSPMKGHSHVYWYRQLPEEGLKFMVYLQKENIIDESGMPKERFSAEFPKEGPSILRIQQVVRGDSAAYFCASSPLGANQPQHFGDGTRLSIL.

V usage is TRBV10-3 and J usage is TRBJ1-2; tentative D call: TRBD1 (5 bases). The germline gives CDR1 ENHRY, CDR2 SYGVKD. V was clipped by 4 bases and J by 3 bases, with 12 bases between them. This CDR3 contains 14 residues. CDR3 sequence (DNA): TGTGCCATCAGTGGGGCAGGGTCGGACTATGGCTACACCTTC. Translated: CAISGAGSDYGYTF.

The chain links TRBV30 to TRBJ1-2, with a weak D call TRBD1 (6 bases). CDR1 is GTSNPN, CDR2 SVGIG, per germline (reference sequence). CDR3 length: 17 residues. Trimming stripped 0 bases from V and 1 base from J, with 18 bases between. CDR3 loop: CAWSVGTIGAINYGYTF. CDR3 DNA sequence: TGTGCCTGGAGTGTGGGGACAATTGGGGCCATTAACTATGGCTACACCTTC.

The chain combines TRBV10-3 with TRBJ1-2, with D hard to call. V dropped 6 bases and J dropped 6 bases, with 11 bases sitting between them. The CDR3 loop spans 12 amino acids. CDR1 ENHRY and CDR2 SYGVKD come from the germline V gene. The CDR3 region is CAIRTGKDGYTF. CDR3 nucleotide sequence: TGTGCCATCAGGACGGGGAAGGATGGCTACACCTTC.

Here the CDR3 reads CASSYRDRPGAFF. The CDR3 DNA sequence: TGTGCCAGCAGTTACCGGGACAGGCCGGGAGCTTTCTTT. The chain carries TRBV6-5 and TRBJ1-1; 8 nucleotides agree with TRBD1. Germline CDR1 is MNHEY and CDR2 is SVGAGI. Trimming cost V 2 bases and J 10 bases; bases outside gene matches: 6. The CDR3 consists of 13 residues.

The chain recombines TRBV19 with TRBJ2-2; 10 nucleotides line up with TRBD2. The trim removed 6 bases at V and 5 bases at J, leaving 9 bases unmatched. From germline, CDR1 is LNHDA and CDR2 SQIVND (reference sequence). This CDR3 is 16 amino acids long. CDR3 in DNA: TGTGCCAGTAGGACCCTAGCGGGAGTTGGAACCGGGGAGCTGTTTTTT. The encoded protein is CASRTLAGVGTGELFF.

The V and J genes are TRBV5-4 and TRBJ2-3; 7 bases are shared with TRBD2. Trimming at V came to 0 bases and at J to 2 bases, leaving 9 bases not matched to a gene. From germline, CDR1 is SGHNT and CDR2 YYREEE (reference sequence). This CDR3 region has 17 residues. The CDR3 spells CASSLVGTTNPTDTQYF. CDR3 sequence (DNA): TGTGCCAGCAGCTTGGTAGGGACTACGAATCCCACAGATACGCAGTATTTT.

CDR3 protein: CASSWTGTGEYGYTF. DNA of the CDR3: TGTGCCAGCAGCTGGACCGGGACAGGGGAGTATGGCTACACCTTC. The chain combines TRBV5-5 with TRBJ1-2, with 10 bases identical to TRBD1. Trimming at V came to 3 bases and at J to 5 bases, leaving 7 bases not matched to a gene. CDR1 SGHKS and CDR2 YYEKEE come from the germline V gene (reference sequence). The CDR3 consists of 15 residues.

The chain links TRBV13 to TRBJ2-1; 8 bases are shared with TRBD2. This CDR3 spans 16 amino acids. Unmatched junction bases numbered 11, after V lost 0 bases and J lost 10 bases. Germline V lookup: CDR1 PRHDT, CDR2 FYEKMQ (reference sequence). Written as DNA, the CDR3 is TGTGCCAGCAGCTTAGGCCGGGGGGGCTACCTCTCGGAGCAGTTCTTC. It codes for CASSLGRGGYLSEQFF.

CDR3 DNA sequence: TGTGCCAGTAGTATTGAGGGGACTCGGAACTATGGCTACACCTTC. It encodes CASSIEGTRNYGYTF. This chain uses TRBV19 with TRBJ1-2; the D gene is possibly TRBD1 (5 bases). Germline loops: CDR1 LNHDA, CDR2 SQIVND (reference sequence). V lost 3 bases and J 2 bases, leaving 13 bases between the germline ends. This CDR3 has 15 amino acids.